Each of the 16 T cell receptor beta chains below was sequenced from the same sample in a study of T-cell memory formation after mild COVID-19. TCRdb re-called the 5' RACE reads with MiXCR, one entry per CDR3 protein. This sample has a few hundred thousand distinct CDR3 sequences, with roughly 15% found just once. Input material: PBMCs or a T cell subset sorted from them (not recorded which). The origin of the receptors is a man aged 18 to 29 who had mild COVID-19 (a few samples of this study predate the infection). Cell type and time point are not known.

Ten or more counts support this clonotype. The V gene is TRBV6-6, the J gene TRBJ2-5; 10 bases are a match to TRBD2. V lost 2 bases, J lost 5 bases, and 5 bases stayed unmatched. CDR1 is MNHNY and CDR2 is SVGAGI in the germline V gene (reference sequence). This CDR3 has 15 residues. This chain's CDR3 is CASSYSGGAVETQYF. The CDR3 nucleotides are TGTGCCAGCAGTTACAGCGGGGGGGCAGTGGAGACCCAGTACTTC.

This clonotype was counted a few times. The chain carries TRBV4-1 and TRBJ2-7; TRBD2 aligns across 8 bases. The trim removed 3 bases at V and 4 bases at J, leaving 14 bases unmatched. Looked up from germline, CDR1 is MGHRA and CDR2 is YSYEKL. The length of the CDR3 is 17 residues. CDR3 DNA: TGCGCCAGCAGCCAGACCCTCTCCGGGGGGGGCGGTTACGAGCAGTACTTC. Protein product: CASSQTLSGGGGYEQYF.

The rearrangement joins TRBV10-3 to TRBJ1-3; D not resolved. The CDR3 is 13 amino acids. The ends were cut back, 6 bases at V and 1 base at J, with 7 bases in the middle. Germline V gene lookup returns CDR1 ENHRY and CDR2 SYGVKD. The CDR3 DNA reads TGTGCCATCAGCACAAGTTCTGGAAACACCATATATTTT. This gives the protein CAISTSSGNTIYF.

This clonotype was counted only a few times. The chain links TRBV9 to TRBJ2-1; D is perhaps TRBD2 (5 bases). Germline V gene data show CDR1 as SGDLS and CDR2 as YYNGEE. Trimming pared 0 bases from V and 4 bases from J, leaving 11 bases between. This CDR3 is built from 15 residues. In nucleotides, the CDR3 is TGTGCCAGCAGCGTAGCCTACGGCGGGTACAATGAGCAGTTCTTC. This translates into CASSVAYGGYNEQFF.

J is TRBJ1-3 and V is TRBV19; D remains ambiguous. Trimming removed 5 bases at V and 4 bases at J, with 6 bases between. CDR1 and CDR2 from the germline V gene are LNHDA and SQIVND (reference sequence). The CDR3 covers 12 residues. Here the CDR3 reads CASSPIGNTIYF. CDR3 DNA sequence: TGTGCCAGTAGTCCGATCGGAAACACCATATATTTT.

CDR3 bases: TGCGCCAGCAGTCACGGGACAGATGGAGCTTTCTTT. Its translation is CASSHGTDGAFF. This rearrangement joins TRBV5-1 to TRBJ1-1; 7 bases are a match to TRBD1. Germline CDR1 reads SGHRS; CDR2 reads YFSETQ. This CDR3 contains 12 residues. V was pared by 5 bases and J by 10 bases, with 8 bases of the junction left unmatched.

The chain carries TRBV15 and TRBJ2-1; 9 bases map to TRBD1. Trimming at V came to 8 bases and at J to 9 bases, leaving 11 bases not matched to a gene. CDR3 length: 14 residues. From germline, CDR1 is LNHNV and CDR2 YYDKDF (reference sequence). CDR3 in DNA: TGTGCCACCGGGGACGGACAGGGGTCAAGTGAGCAGTTCTTC. It is translated as CATGDGQGSSEQFF.

Points on this clonotype: The junction does not match germline at one end; this may be a read error. The chain has TRBV7-7 and TRBJ2-4, with D unresolved. The germline V gene encodes CDR1 SSHAT and CDR2 FNYEAQ (reference sequence). This CDR3 comprises 18 residues. CDR3 nucleotide sequence: TGTGCTAGCAGTTTAGGGCAGTTTAGTATCCTAGCCAAAAACATTCAGTACTTC. It is translated as CASSLGQFSILAKNIQYF.

J is TRBJ1-3 and V is TRBV11-2; TRBD1 might be the D (6 bases). CDR3 length: 15 residues. CDR1 is SGHAT and CDR2 is FQNNGV in the germline V gene. Trimming pared 1 base from V and 4 bases from J, leaving 11 bases between. Here the CDR3 DNA reads TGTGCCAGCAGCTTAGTTGGGACACGCGGAAACACCATATATTTT. It yields the protein CASSLVGTRGNTIYF. The full variable domain, completed using reference TRBV11-2 and TRBJ1-3, is EAGVAQSPRYKIIEKRQSVAFWCNPISGHATLYWYQQILGQGPKLLIQFQNNGVVDDSQLPKDRFSAERLKGVDSTLKIQPAKLEDSAVYLCASSLVGTRGNTIYFGEGSWLTVV.

There are a few counts of this clonotype. The gene calls are TRBV20-1 and TRBJ1-1; D possibly corresponds to TRBD1 (6 bases). Germline V lookup: CDR1 DFQATT, CDR2 SNEGSKA (reference sequence). The V end was cut by 6 bases, the J end by 3 bases, with 11 bases between. The CDR3 runs 12 residues. The DNA for the CDR3 is TGCAGTGCAAAGGGGGGGTACACTGAAGCTTTCTTT. This codes for CSAKGGYTEAFF.

The chain carries TRBV4-1 and TRBJ1-4; 7 bases are shared with TRBD1. CDR1 and CDR2 (germline): MGHRA, YSYEKL. The CDR3 length is 17 residues. After removal of 0 bases from V and 4 bases from J, the junction contained 8 bases not matched to a gene. CDR3 DNA: TGCGCCAGCAGCCAAGAACATGGGACAGCTAATAATGAAAAACTGTTTTTT. Protein sequence: CASSQEHGTANNEKLFF.

This rearrangement joins TRBV12-3 or TRBV12-4 to TRBJ2-7; TRBD1 aligns across 11 bases. The J segment lost 5 bases and the V segment lost 6 bases, leaving 9 bases of the junction unmatched. This CDR3 comprises 15 residues. Here the CDR3 reads CASSRTGGRGNEQYF. DNA for the CDR3: TGTGCCAGCAGCAGGACAGGGGGCCGGGGGAACGAGCAGTACTTC.

This clonotype has just a few counts. J is TRBJ2-7 and V is TRBV6-5, with TRBD2 matching over 8 bases. Unmatched junction bases numbered 2, after V lost 2 bases and J lost 2 bases. Germline-derived CDR1 and CDR2 are MNHEY and SVGAGI. The CDR3 consists of 14 residues. The CDR3 loop reads CASSYGTSAYEQYF. CDR3 DNA sequence: TGTGCCAGCAGTTACGGGACTAGTGCCTACGAGCAGTACTTC.

In its sample, this clonotype was seen a few times. The chain carries TRBV7-2 and TRBJ2-7; D gene unclear. CDR1 and CDR2 (germline): SGHTA, FQGNSA. The CDR3 loop spans 16 amino acids. V lost 5 bases to trimming and J lost 0 bases, with 17 bases between them. CDR3 in DNA: TGTGCCAGCAGCGCCCGACCCGGAGCCGCCTCCTACGAGCAGTACTTC. Translated: CASSARPGAASYEQYF.

This clonotype was detected a few times. The chain recombines TRBV5-1 with TRBJ1-1; the match to TRBD1 covers 8 bases. The J segment lost 1 base and the V segment lost 0 bases, leaving 5 bases of the junction unmatched. The CDR3 sequence is 16 residues long. Looked up from germline, CDR1 is SGHRS and CDR2 is YFSETQ. The DNA of the CDR3 is TGCGCCAGCAGCTTGGCCTCGGGACAGGCGAACACTGAAGCTTTCTTT. Translating it yields CASSLASGQANTEAFF.

This clonotype occurred a few times. The chain carries TRBV5-1 and TRBJ2-5; TRBD1 matches 10 bases. The CDR3 length is 15 residues. The ends lost 4 bases at V and 4 bases at J; junction bases unmatched: 7. The germline gives CDR1 SGHRS, CDR2 YFSETQ. The CDR3 reads CASSPGQGHGETQYF. CDR3 sequence (DNA): TGCGCCAGCAGCCCGGGACAGGGGCATGGAGAGACCCAGTACTTC. Complete variable domain (other parts from reference TRBV5-1 and TRBJ2-5): KAGVTQTPRYLIKTRGQQVTLSCSPISGHRSVSWYQQTPGQGLQFLFEYFSETQRNKGNFPGRFSGRQFSNSRSEMNVSTLELGDSALYLCASSPGQGHGETQYFGPGTRLLVL.